This entry lists 9 T cell receptor beta chains sequenced from one sample in a study of CD8+CD57+ T cells in acquired aplastic anemia. TCR beta VDJ and CDR3 were profiled, and genomic DNA was the template. TCRdb fed the reads into MiXCR, producing one record per CDR3 protein. Here the sample spans 40,000 to 50,000 distinct CDR3 sequences, around 70% being singletons. Source material: sorted CD4+, CD8+, or CD8+CD57+ T cells (not recorded which) from PBMCs. The source of these receptors is a human donor in good health, serving as a control.

V gene TRBV7-3 combines with J gene TRBJ2-3; D remains unclear. V lost 1 base and J 5 bases, leaving 4 bases between the germline ends. Germline V gene data show CDR1 as SGHTA and CDR2 as FQGTGA. The CDR3 extends over 12 amino acids. Here the CDR3 DNA reads TGTGCCAGCAGCTTAAACCAAGATACGCAGTATTTT. Translation: CASSLNQDTQYF.

The gene calls are TRBV10-3 and TRBJ2-5, with 14 bases that match TRBD2. The CDR3 is 16 amino acids. From germline, CDR1 is ENHRY and CDR2 SYGVKD. V was clipped by 2 bases and J by 5 bases; unmatched bases: 4. CDR3 region: CAISEGTSGRGETQYF. The CDR3 DNA reads TGTGCCATCAGTGAGGGGACTAGCGGGAGAGGGGAGACCCAGTACTTC.

V usage is TRBV11-3 and J usage is TRBJ1-6, with D tentatively TRBD1 (5 bases). V was cut by 5 bases and J by 7 bases, with 15 bases left in between. This CDR3 region has 15 residues. Germline CDR1 SGHNT, CDR2 YENEEA. The CDR3 DNA is TGTGCCAGCAGCCCCCAGGGACCGAACAATTCACCCCTCCACTTT. This encodes CASSPQGPNNSPLHF.

The V and J genes are TRBV2 and TRBJ2-2, with 8 bases aligning to TRBD1. Germline V lookup: CDR1 SNHLY, CDR2 FYNNEI. The J segment lost 7 bases and the V segment lost 5 bases, leaving 9 bases of the junction unmatched. The CDR3 has 15 residues. The CDR3 DNA is TGTGCCAGCAGTTTTGACAGGGGAAGTCACGGGGAGCTGTTTTTT. Its protein product is CASSFDRGSHGELFF.

The gene calls are TRBV4-1 and TRBJ1-6; D call uncertain. The CDR3 runs to 15 residues. The V end was cut by 2 bases, the J end by 10 bases, with 15 bases between. Germline-derived CDR1 and CDR2 are MGHRA and YSYEKL. Here the CDR3 DNA reads TGCGCCAGCAGCCAACTCTATGGATCCTTATCACCCCTCCACTTT. This sequence encodes CASSQLYGSLSPLHF.

This clonotype was counted ten times or more. The V and J genes are TRBV15 and TRBJ2-5; no definite D call. The CDR3 totals 14 residues. Germline CDR1 is LNHNV and CDR2 is YYDKDF (reference sequence). Trimming stripped 3 bases from V and 1 base from J, with 9 bases between. The chain's CDR3 is CATSRGSSQETQYF. The CDR3 DNA reads TGTGCCACCAGCAGGGGCTCCAGCCAAGAGACCCAGTACTTC.

The chain uses TRBV7-3 and TRBJ1-4; 9 bases line up with TRBD1. The CDR3 covers 14 residues. V shed 2 bases, J shed 8 bases, and the junction held 3 bases outside the gene matches. The V gene's germline CDR1 is SGHTA and CDR2 FQGTGA. As DNA, the CDR3 is TGTGCCAGCAGCTTAGTGGGACAGGGCGAAAAACTGTTTTTT. This codes for CASSLVGQGEKLFF. The full variable domain, with the rest looked up from reference TRBV7-3 and TRBJ1-4, is GAGVSQTPSNKVTEKGKYVELRCDPISGHTALYWYRQSLGQGPEFLIYFQGTGAADDSGLPNDRFFAVRPEGSVSTLKIQRTERGDSAVYLCASSLVGQGEKLFFGSGTQLSVL.

This chain connects TRBV7-2 to TRBJ2-7; D not resolved. This CDR3 region has 13 residues. V lost 7 bases and J lost 2, with 12 bases in between. Germline values: CDR1 SGHTA, CDR2 FQGNSA. The CDR3 DNA sequence: TGTGCCAGCACCGCCGGTAACACCTACGAGCAGTACTTC. Protein: CASTAGNTYEQYF.

The chain recombines TRBV12-3 or TRBV12-4 with TRBJ1-1; tentative D call: TRBD1 (5 bases). V was shortened by 1 base and J by 10 bases, with 10 bases between the two germline ends. The CDR3 is made up of 12 amino acids. The CDR3 loop is CASSLVRAAAFF. CDR3 DNA sequence: TGTGCCAGCAGTTTAGTCAGGGCTGCAGCTTTCTTT.